The clone carrying this T cell receptor beta chain turned up a few times. Its antigen is unknown. This sample stems from a study of Graves' ophthalmopathy and Graves' hyperthyroidism. Ophthalmopathy donors showed moderate-to-severe activity, CAS ≥3, NOSPECS ≥4 and a duration under 3 months. There are 16 residues in the CDR3. Trimming took 0 bases from V and 1 from J, leaving 12 bases between them. Germline CDR1 is LNHNV and CDR2 is YYDKDF (reference sequence). Regarding the study as a whole: A classifier, a 13-signature model, separated ophthalmopathy from stable hyperthyroidism with 85% to 90% sensitivity and 65% to 83% specificity. Most expanded clonotypes from thyroid (those above 0.001 frequency) were also found in blood.

The authors amplified TCR beta CDR3 regions, and they did so from RNA transcripts for repertoire sequencing. RT-PCR in the first round used HTBI primers; a second-round multiplex PCR followed. MiXCR, applied by TCRdb to the multiplex PCR reads, yields one record per CDR3 protein. This repertoire shows 740,000 or so distinct CDR3 sequences, around 40% found once; its top ten account for approximately 46%. The sequencing sample was made of peripheral blood. The source is an adult man with Graves' ophthalmopathy. The chain joins TRBV15 to TRBJ2-5; D unresolved. The CDR3: CATSRDGGVGQETQYF. CDR3 coding DNA: TGTGCCACCAGCAGAGATGGTGGGGTTGGCCAAGAGACCCAGTACTTC.